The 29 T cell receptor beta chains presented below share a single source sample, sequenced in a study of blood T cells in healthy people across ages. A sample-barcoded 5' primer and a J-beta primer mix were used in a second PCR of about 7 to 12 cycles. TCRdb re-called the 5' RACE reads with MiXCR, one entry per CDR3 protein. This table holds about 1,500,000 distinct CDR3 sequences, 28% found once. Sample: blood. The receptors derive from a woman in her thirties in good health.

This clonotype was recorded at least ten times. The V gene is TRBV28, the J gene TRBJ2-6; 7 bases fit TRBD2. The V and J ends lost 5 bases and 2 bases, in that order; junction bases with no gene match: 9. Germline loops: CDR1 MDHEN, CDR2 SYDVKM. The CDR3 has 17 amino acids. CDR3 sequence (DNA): TGTGCCAGCAGTCCCGAGCGGGGAAAAACTGGGGCCAACGTCCTGACTTTC. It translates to CASSPERGKTGANVLTF.

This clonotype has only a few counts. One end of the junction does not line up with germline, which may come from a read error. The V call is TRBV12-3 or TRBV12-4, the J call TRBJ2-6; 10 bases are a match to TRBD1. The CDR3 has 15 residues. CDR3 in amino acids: CAQRQGAGGANVLAF. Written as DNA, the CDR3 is TGTGCCCAGAGACAGGGGGCCGGAGGGGCCAACGTCCTGGCTTTC.

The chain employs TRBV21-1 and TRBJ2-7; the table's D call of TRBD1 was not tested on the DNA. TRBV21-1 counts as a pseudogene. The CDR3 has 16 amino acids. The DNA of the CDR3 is TGTGCCAGCAGCAAAGTGTGGGGCAATAGCTCCTACGAGCAGTACTTC. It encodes CASSKVWGNSSYEQYF.

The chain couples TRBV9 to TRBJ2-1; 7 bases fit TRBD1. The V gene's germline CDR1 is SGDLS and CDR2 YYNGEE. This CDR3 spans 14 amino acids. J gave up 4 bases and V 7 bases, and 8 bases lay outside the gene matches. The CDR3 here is CASGTGTAYNEQFF. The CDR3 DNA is TGTGCCAGCGGCACGGGGACAGCATACAATGAGCAGTTCTTC.

CDR3 loop: CASSSRDSGPYNEQFF. The CDR3 DNA sequence: TGTGCCAGCAGTTCCCGAGATAGCGGGCCCTACAATGAGCAGTTCTTC. The rearrangement uses TRBV27 and TRBJ2-1, with TRBD2 matching over 7 bases. The CDR3 runs to 16 residues. Germline values: CDR1 MNHEY, CDR2 SMNVEV (reference sequence). V shed 4 bases, J shed 2 bases, and the junction held 8 bases outside the gene matches.

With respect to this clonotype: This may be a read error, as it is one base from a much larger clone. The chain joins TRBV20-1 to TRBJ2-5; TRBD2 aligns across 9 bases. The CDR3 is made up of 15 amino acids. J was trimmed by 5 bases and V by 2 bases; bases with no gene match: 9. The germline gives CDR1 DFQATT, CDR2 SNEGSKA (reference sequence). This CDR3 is CSARLPSGNRETQYF. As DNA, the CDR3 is TGCAGTGCTAGACTCCCTAGCGGGAATAGGGAGACCCAGTACTTC.

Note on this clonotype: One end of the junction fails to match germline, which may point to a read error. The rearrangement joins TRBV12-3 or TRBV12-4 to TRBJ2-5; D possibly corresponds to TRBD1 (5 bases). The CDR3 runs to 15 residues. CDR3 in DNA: TGTGCCGGCAGTACGAACCTCCAGGGAAAAGAGACCCAGTACTTC. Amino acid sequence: CAGSTNLQGKETQYF.

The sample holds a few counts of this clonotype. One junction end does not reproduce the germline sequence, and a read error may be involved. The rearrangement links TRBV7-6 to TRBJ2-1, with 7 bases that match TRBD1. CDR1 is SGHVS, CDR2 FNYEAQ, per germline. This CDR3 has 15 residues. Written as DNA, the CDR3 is TGTGCCAGCAACTTAGACAGAGGGGGCCACAATGAGCAGTTCTTC. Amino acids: CASNLDRGGHNEQFF.

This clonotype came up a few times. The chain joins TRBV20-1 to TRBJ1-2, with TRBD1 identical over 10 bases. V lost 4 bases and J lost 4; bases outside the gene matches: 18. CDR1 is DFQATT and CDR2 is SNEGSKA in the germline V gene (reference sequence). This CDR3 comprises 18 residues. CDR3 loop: CSAKGTRDRGRMSYGYTF. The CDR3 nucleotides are TGCAGTGCTAAGGGAACCCGGGACAGGGGTCGGATGAGCTATGGCTACACCTTC.

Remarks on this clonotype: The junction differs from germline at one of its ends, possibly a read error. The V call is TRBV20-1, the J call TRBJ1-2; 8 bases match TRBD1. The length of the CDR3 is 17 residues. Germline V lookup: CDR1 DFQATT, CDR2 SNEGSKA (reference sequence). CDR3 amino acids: CSARGHTGGSANYGYTF. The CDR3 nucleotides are TGCAGTGCCAGAGGCCACACAGGGGGGTCAGCTAACTATGGCTACACCTTC.

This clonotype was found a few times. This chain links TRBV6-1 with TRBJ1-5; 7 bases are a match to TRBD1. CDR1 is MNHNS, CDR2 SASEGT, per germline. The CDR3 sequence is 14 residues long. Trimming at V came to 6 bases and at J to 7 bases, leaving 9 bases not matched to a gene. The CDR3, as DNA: TGTGCCAGCAGGGTAGACAGGGAACCGCAGCCCCAGCATTTT. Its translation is CASRVDREPQPQHF.

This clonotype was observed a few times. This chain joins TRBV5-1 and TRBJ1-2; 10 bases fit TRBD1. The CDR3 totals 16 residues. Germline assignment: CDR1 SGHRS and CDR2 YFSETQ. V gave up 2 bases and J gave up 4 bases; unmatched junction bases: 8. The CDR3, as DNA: TGCGCCAGCAGCTTTACTACCGGGACAGGGGCCTATGGCTACACCTTC. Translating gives CASSFTTGTGAYGYTF. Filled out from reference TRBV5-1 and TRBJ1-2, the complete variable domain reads KAGVTQTPRYLIKTRGQQVTLSCSPISGHRSVSWYQQTPGQGLQFLFEYFSETQRNKGNFPGRFSGRQFSNSRSEMNVSTLELGDSALYLCASSFTTGTGAYGYTFGSGTRLTVV.

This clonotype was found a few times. CDR3 sequence reads: CASSPSDRTYGYTF. In DNA, the CDR3 is TGCGCCAGCAGCCCCTCGGACAGGACGTATGGCTACACCTTC. J is TRBJ1-2 and V is TRBV5-1, with 7 nucleotides matching TRBD1. The CDR3 consists of 14 residues. The junction had 8 bases not matched to a gene; V was cut back by 4 bases and J by 5 bases. CDR1 and CDR2 (germline): SGHRS, YFSETQ. Together with reference TRBV5-1 and TRBJ1-2, the CDR3 gives the full variable domain: KAGVTQTPRYLIKTRGQQVTLSCSPISGHRSVSWYQQTPGQGLQFLFEYFSETQRNKGNFPGRFSGRQFSNSRSEMNVSTLELGDSALYLCASSPSDRTYGYTFGSGTRLTVV.

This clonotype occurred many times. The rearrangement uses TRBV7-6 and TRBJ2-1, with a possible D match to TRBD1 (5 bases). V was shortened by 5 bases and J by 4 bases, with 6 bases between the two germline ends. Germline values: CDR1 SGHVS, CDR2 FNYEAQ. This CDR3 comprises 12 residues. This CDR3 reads CASSGHYNEQFF. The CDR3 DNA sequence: TGTGCCAGCAGCGGACATTACAATGAGCAGTTCTTC.

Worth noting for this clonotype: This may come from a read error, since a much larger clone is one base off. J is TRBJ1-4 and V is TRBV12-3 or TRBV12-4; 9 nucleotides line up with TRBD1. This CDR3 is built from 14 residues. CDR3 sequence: CASSFGTGNEELFF. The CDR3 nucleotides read TGTGCCAGCAGTTTTGGGACAGGGAATGAAGAACTGTTTTTT.

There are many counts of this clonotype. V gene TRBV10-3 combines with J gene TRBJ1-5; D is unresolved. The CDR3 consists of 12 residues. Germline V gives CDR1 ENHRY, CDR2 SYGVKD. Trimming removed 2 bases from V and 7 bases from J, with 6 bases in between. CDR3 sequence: CAISENGQPQHF. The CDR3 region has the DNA TGTGCCATCAGTGAGAACGGGCAGCCCCAGCATTTT.

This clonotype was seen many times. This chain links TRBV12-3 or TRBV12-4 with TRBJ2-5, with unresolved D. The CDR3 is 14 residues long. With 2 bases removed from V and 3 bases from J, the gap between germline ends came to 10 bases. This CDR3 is CASSLRSLEETQYF. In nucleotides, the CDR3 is TGTGCCAGCAGTTTACGGAGTCTAGAAGAGACCCAGTACTTC.

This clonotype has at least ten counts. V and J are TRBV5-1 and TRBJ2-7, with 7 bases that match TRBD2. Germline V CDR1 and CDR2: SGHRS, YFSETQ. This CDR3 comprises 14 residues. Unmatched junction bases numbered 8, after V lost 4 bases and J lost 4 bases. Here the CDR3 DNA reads TGCGCCAGCAGCCTGACGGGGGGTGGATACGAGCAGTACTTC. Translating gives CASSLTGGGYEQYF.

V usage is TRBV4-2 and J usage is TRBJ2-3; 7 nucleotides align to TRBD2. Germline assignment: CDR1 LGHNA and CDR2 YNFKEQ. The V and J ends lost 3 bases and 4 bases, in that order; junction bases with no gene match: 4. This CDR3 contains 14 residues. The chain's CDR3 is CASSQGGEADTQYF. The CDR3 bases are TGTGCCAGCAGCCAGGGGGGGGAGGCAGATACGCAGTATTTT.

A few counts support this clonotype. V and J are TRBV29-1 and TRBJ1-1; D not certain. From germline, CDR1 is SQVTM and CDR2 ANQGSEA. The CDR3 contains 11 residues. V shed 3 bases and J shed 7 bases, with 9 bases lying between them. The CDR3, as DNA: TGCAGCGTTGAGCGGCCGGTTGAAGCTTTCTTT. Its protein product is CSVERPVEAFF.

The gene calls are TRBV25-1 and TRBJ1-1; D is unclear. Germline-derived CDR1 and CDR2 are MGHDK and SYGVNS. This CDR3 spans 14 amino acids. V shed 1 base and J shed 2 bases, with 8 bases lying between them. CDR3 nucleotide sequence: TGTGCCAGCAGTGAATTAATGGCTAACACTGAAGCTTTCTTT. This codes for CASSELMANTEAFF.

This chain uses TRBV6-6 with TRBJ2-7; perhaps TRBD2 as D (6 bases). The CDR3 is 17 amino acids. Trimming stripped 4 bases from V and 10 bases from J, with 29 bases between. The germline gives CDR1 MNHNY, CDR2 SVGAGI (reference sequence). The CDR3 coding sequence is TGTGCCAGCAGTTCTTCAACCCGGGACTCGAAGGGGATTGAACAGTACTTC. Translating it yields CASSSSTRDSKGIEQYF.

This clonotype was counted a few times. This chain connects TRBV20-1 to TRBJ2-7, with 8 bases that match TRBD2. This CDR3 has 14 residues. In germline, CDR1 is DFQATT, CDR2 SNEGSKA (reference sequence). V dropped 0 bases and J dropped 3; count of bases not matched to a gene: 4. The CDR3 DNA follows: TGCAGTGCTAGAGATGCGGGGACTAGCTACGAGCAGTACTTC. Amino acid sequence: CSARDAGTSYEQYF.

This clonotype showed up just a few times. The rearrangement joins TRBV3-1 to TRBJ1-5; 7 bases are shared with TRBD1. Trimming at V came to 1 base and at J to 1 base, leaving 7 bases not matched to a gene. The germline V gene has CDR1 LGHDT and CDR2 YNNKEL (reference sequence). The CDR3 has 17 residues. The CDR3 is CASSQGSRTGSNQPQHF. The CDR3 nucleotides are TGTGCCAGCAGCCAAGGGAGCCGGACAGGAAGCAATCAGCCCCAGCATTTT.

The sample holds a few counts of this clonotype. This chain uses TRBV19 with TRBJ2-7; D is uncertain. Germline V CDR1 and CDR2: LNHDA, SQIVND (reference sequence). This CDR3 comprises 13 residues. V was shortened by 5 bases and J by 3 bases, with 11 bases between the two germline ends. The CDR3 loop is CASSFGAGYEQYF. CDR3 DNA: TGTGCCAGTAGTTTTGGCGCAGGCTACGAGCAGTACTTC. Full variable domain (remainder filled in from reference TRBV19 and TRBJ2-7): DGGITQSPKYLFRKEGQNVTLSCEQNLNHDAMYWYRQDPGQGLRLIYYSQIVNDFQKGDIAEGYSVSREKKESFPLTVTSAQKNPTAFYLCASSFGAGYEQYFGPGTRLTVT.

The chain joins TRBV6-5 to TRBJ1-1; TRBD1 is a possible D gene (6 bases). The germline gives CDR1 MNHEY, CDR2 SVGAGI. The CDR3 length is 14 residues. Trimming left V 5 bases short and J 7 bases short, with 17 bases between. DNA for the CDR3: TGTGCCAGCAGTGGTAGTAGGGGGGGCATTGAAGCTTTCTTT. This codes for CASSGSRGGIEAFF.

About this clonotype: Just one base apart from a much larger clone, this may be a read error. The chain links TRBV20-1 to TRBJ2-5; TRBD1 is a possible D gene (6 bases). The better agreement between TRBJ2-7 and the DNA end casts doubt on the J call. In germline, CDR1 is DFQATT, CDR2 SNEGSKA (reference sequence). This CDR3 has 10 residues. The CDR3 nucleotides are TGCAGTTACAGGGACCACGAGCAGTACTTC. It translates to CSYRDHEQYF.

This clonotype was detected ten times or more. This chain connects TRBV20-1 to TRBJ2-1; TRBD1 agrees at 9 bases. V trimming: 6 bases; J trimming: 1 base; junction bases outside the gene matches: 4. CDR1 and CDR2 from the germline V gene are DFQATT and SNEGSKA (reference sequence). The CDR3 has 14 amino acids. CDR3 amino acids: CSAPDRGSYNEQFF. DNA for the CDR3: TGCAGTGCCCCGGACAGGGGATCCTACAATGAGCAGTTCTTC.

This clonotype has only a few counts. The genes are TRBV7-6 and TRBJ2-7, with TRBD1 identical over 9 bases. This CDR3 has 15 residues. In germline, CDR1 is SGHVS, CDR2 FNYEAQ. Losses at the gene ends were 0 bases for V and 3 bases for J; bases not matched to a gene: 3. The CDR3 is CASSLARTGVYEQYF. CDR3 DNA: TGTGCCAGCAGCTTAGCGCGGACAGGGGTCTACGAGCAGTACTTC. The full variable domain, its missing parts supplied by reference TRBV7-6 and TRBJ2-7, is GAGVSQSPRYKVTKRGQDVALRCDPISGHVSLYWYRQALGQGPEFLTYFNYEAQQDKSGLPNDRFSAERPEGSISTLTIQRTEQRDSAMYRCASSLARTGVYEQYFGPGTRLTVT.